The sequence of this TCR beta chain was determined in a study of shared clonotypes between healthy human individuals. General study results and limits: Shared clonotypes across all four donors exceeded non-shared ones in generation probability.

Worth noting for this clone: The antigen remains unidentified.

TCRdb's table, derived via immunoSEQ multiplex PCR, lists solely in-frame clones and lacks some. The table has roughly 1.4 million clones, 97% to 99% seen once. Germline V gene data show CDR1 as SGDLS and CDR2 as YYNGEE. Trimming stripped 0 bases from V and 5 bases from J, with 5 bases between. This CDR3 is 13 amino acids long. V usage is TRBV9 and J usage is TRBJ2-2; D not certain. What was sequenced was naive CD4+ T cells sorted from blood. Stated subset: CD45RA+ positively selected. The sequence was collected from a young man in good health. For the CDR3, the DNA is TGTGCCAGCAGCGTAGACATGACCGGGGAGCTGTTTTTT. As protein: CASSVDMTGELFF. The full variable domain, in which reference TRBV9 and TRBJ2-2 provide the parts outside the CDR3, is DSGVTQTPKHLITATGQRVTLRCSPRSGDLSVYWYQQSLDQGLQFLIQYYNGEERAKGNILERFSAQQFPDLHSELNLSSLELGDSALYFCASSVDMTGELFFGEGSRLTVL.